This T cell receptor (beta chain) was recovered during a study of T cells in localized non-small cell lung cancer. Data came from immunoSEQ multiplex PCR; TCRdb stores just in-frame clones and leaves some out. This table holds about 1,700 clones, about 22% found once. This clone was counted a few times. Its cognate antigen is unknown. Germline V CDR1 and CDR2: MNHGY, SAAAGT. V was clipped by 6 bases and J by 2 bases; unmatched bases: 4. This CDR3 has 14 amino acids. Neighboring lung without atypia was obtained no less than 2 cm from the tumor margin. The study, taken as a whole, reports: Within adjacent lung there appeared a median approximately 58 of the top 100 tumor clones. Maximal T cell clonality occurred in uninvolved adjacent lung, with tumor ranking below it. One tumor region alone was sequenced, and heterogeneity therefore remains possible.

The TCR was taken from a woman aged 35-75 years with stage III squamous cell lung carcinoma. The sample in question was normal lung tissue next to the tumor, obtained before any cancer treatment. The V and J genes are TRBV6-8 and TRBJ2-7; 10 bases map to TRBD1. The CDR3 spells CASSRGTGAYEQYF. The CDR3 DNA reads TGTGCCAGCAGCCGTGGGACAGGGGCCTACGAGCAGTACTTC.